This T cell receptor (beta chain) was sequenced during a study of shared clonotypes between healthy human individuals. TCRdb's table, derived via immunoSEQ multiplex PCR, lists solely in-frame clones and lacks some. The profile shows approximately 500,000 clones, almost 97% of them singletons. General observations from the study: Generation of non-shared clonotypes was less probable than generation of clonotypes shared by all four donors. Of the naive CD4 clonotypes, roughly 5% were shared across a few donors.

Memory CD4+ cells were the fraction left after CD45RA+ naive selection. Germline lookup yields CDR1 SGHRS and CDR2 YFSETQ. With V trimmed by 0 bases and J by 12 bases, 12 bases remained unmatched. The CDR3 extends over 17 amino acids. Details on this clone: Its antigen is unknown.

The sample consisted of naive CD4+ T cells sorted from blood. Subset specified: CD45RA+ positively selected. The chain joins TRBV5-1 to TRBJ2-3, with 14 bases lining up with TRBD2. The TCR sequence derives from a woman in her 30s in good health. The CDR3 coding sequence is TGCGCCAGCAGCTTGGAGGTAGGGACTAGCGGGAGAGCAAAACAGTATTTT. It yields the protein CASSLEVGTSGRAKQYF.